Shown below are 18 T cell receptor beta chains from a single sample sequenced in a study of blood T cell repertoires in COVID-19. Method: immunoSEQ multiplex PCR; TCRdb's copy keeps in-frame clones and lacks some. In the table there are over 150,000 clones, roughly nine tenths of which are singletons. Sequenced sample: PBMCs or T cells enriched from blood (not recorded which). These receptor sequences come from a woman aged 45-59 years who had recovered from COVID-19.

The V call is TRBV5-1, the J call TRBJ1-1, with 7 bases identical to TRBD1. The CDR3 spans 14 residues. Looked up from germline, CDR1 is SGHRS and CDR2 is YFSETQ. V gave up 3 bases and J gave up 1 base; unmatched junction bases: 3. DNA for the CDR3: TGCGCCAGCAGCTCGCAGGGGGGGAACACTGAAGCTTTCTTT. Protein product: CASSSQGGNTEAFF. The full variable domain, with the rest looked up from reference TRBV5-1 and TRBJ1-1, is KAGVTQTPRYLIKTRGQQVTLSCSPISGHRSVSWYQQTPGQGLQFLFEYFSETQRNKGNFPGRFSGRQFSNSRSEMNVSTLELGDSALYLCASSSQGGNTEAFFGQGTRLTVV.

This chain uses TRBV7-2 with TRBJ1-2; 7 bases are shared with TRBD1. Unmatched junction bases numbered 2, after V lost 0 bases and J lost 4 bases. CDR1 is SGHTA, CDR2 FQGNSA, per germline. There are 14 residues in the CDR3. The CDR3 sequence is CASSLAGTAYGYTF. The CDR3 DNA sequence: TGTGCCAGCAGCTTAGCCGGGACAGCCTATGGCTACACCTTC. Looking up the rest from reference TRBV7-2 and TRBJ1-2 gives the full variable domain: GAGVSQSPSNKVTEKGKDVELRCDPISGHTALYWYRQSLGQGLEFLIYFQGNSAPDKSGLPSDRFSAERTGGSVSTLTIQRTQQEDSAVYLCASSLAGTAYGYTFGSGTRLTVV.

CDR3 nucleotide sequence: TGCAGTGCTTACAGGGATGGCTACACCTTC. This sequence encodes CSAYRDGYTF. This chain links TRBV20-1 with TRBJ1-2, with a possible D match to TRBD1 (6 bases). Trimming left V 5 bases short and J 6 bases short, with 7 bases between. Looked up from germline, CDR1 is DFQATT and CDR2 is SNEGSKA (reference sequence). The CDR3 is made up of 10 amino acids.

This clone was seen a single time. V usage is TRBV11-2 and J usage is TRBJ2-7, with 10 bases aligning to TRBD2. With 5 bases clipped from V and 3 bases from J, the junction kept 16 bases outside the gene matches. Per germline, CDR1 SGHAT and CDR2 FQNNGV. CDR3 size: 18 residues. The CDR3 loop is CASSQTIAGGLSDYEQYF. Written as DNA, the CDR3 is TGTGCCAGCAGCCAGACTATAGCGGGAGGACTATCAGACTACGAGCAGTACTTC.

DNA of the CDR3: TGTGCCAGCAGTAAACAGGGTTTGACTAATGAAAAACTGTTTTTT. This codes for CASSKQGLTNEKLFF. The chain couples TRBV25-1 to TRBJ1-4; D perhaps matches TRBD1 (6 bases). V was pared by 5 bases and J by 2 bases, with 12 bases between. Germline CDR1 reads MGHDK; CDR2 reads SYGVNS. The CDR3 runs to 15 residues.

V is TRBV5-1 and J is TRBJ1-1; D not resolved. CDR3 size: 13 residues. Germline V gene sequence: CDR1 SGHRS, CDR2 YFSETQ. The V end lost 4 bases, the J end lost 4 bases, and 11 bases lay between the germline ends. The CDR3 is CASSRGTGTEAFF. The CDR3 DNA is TGCGCCAGCAGCCGAGGTACCGGCACTGAAGCTTTCTTT.

This clone was counted a few times. The chain combines TRBV21-1 with TRBJ2-3; the table calls TRBD1, which could not be checked here. TRBV21-1 is tagged as a pseudogene. The CDR3 contains 16 residues. DNA of the CDR3: TGTGCCAGCAGCAAAGTGGACAGGGTGAGCACAGATACGCAGTATTTT. This codes for CASSKVDRVSTDTQYF.

The chain has TRBV27 and TRBJ1-1; D unresolved. Looked up from germline, CDR1 is MNHEY and CDR2 is SMNVEV (reference sequence). Trimming removed 0 bases at V and 6 bases at J, with 8 bases between. The CDR3 has 13 residues. CDR3 coding DNA: TGTGCCAGCAGTTTATCGCGCTACTCTGAAGCTTTCTTT. Its translation: CASSLSRYSEAFF.

The J gene is TRBJ1-4, the V gene TRBV19; 9 nucleotides line up with TRBD1. Germline CDR1 reads LNHDA; CDR2 reads SQIVND (reference sequence). V was clipped by 6 bases and J by 4 bases; unmatched bases: 15. CDR3 size: 18 residues. Here the CDR3 DNA reads TGTGCCAGTAGCCTTGGGACAGGGTACTTTGCATTTAATGAAAAACTGTTTTTT. Its translation: CASSLGTGYFAFNEKLFF.

The chain recombines TRBV21-1 with TRBJ2-3; no DNA check was done on the table's D call, TRBD1. TRBV21-1 is a recognized pseudogene. The CDR3 contains 14 residues. CDR3 amino acids: CASSKTERTDTQYF. CDR3 DNA sequence: TGTGCCAGCAGCAAGACAGAGAGAACAGATACGCAGTATTTT.

The chain uses TRBV19 and TRBJ2-5, with 12 bases lining up with TRBD2. The V segment lost 4 bases and the J segment 5 bases; nucleotides outside the gene matches: 8. The germline gives CDR1 LNHDA, CDR2 SQIVND (reference sequence). This CDR3 contains 16 residues. This CDR3 is CASSNLAGGPFETQYF. In DNA, the CDR3 is TGTGCCAGTAGTAACCTAGCGGGAGGGCCGTTCGAGACCCAGTACTTC.

This sequence joins TRBV5-8 and TRBJ1-2; the D is unclear. The germline V gene encodes CDR1 SGHTS and CDR2 YDEGEE. The CDR3 runs to 15 residues. The V end lost 0 bases, the J end lost 4 bases, and 13 bases lay between the germline ends. The CDR3 loop is CASSLGAGRLYGYTF. DNA of the CDR3: TGTGCCAGCAGCTTGGGGGCCGGGAGGCTCTATGGCTACACCTTC.

The chain employs TRBV5-6 and TRBJ2-1; 9 bases are shared with TRBD2. Per germline, CDR1 SGHDT and CDR2 YYEEEE. The CDR3 loop spans 12 amino acids. Losses at the gene ends were 4 bases for V and 15 bases for J; bases not matched to a gene: 8. CDR3 region: CASSPRGGTRFF. The CDR3, as DNA: TGTGCCAGCAGCCCGCGGGGGGGTACGCGGTTCTTC.

The CDR3 DNA is TGTGCCAGTAGTATGCGGACTAGCGGGAGTAGGGAGACCCAGTACTTC. The encoded protein is CASSMRTSGSRETQYF. The chain is built from TRBV19 and TRBJ2-5, with 13 positions matching TRBD2. V was clipped by 3 bases and J by 5 bases; unmatched bases: 6. The CDR3 loop spans 16 amino acids. CDR1 is LNHDA and CDR2 is SQIVND in the germline V gene (reference sequence).

The CDR3 DNA is TGTGCCAGCAGTTCCGGACTAGCGGGAGAATTCTACGAGCAGTACTTC. Translating gives CASSSGLAGEFYEQYF. The chain carries TRBV28 and TRBJ2-7; 13 bases match TRBD2. Germline V CDR1 and CDR2: MDHEN, SYDVKM. Trimming took 4 bases from V and 3 from J; bases not matched to a gene: 6. The CDR3 has 16 residues.

The V call is TRBV29-1, the J call TRBJ1-3; D gene unclear. The CDR3 totals 12 residues. Germline V lookup: CDR1 SQVTM, CDR2 ANQGSEA. Trimming took 4 bases from V and 4 from J, leaving 8 bases between them. CDR3 sequence reads: CSVAGSGNTIYF. The CDR3, as DNA: TGCAGCGTTGCAGGATCCGGAAACACCATATATTTT.

Concerning this clone itself: This same CDR3 is encoded by further DNA sequences in the sample. The CDR3 reads CASSIGGQRNTEAFF. The CDR3 DNA reads TGTGCCAGTAGTATAGGGGGACAGAGGAACACTGAAGCTTTCTTT. The V and J genes are TRBV19 and TRBJ1-1; 7 nucleotides line up with TRBD1. This CDR3 comprises 15 residues. V was pared by 1 base and J by 1 base, with 3 bases of the junction left unmatched. In germline, CDR1 is LNHDA, CDR2 SQIVND (reference sequence).

This rearrangement joins TRBV3-1 (or the pseudogene TRBV3-2) to TRBJ1-2; tentatively, D is TRBD1 (5 bases). The V end lost 7 bases, the J end lost 4 bases, and 10 bases lay between the germline ends. The CDR3 length is 12 residues. Germline V gene sequence: CDR1 LGHDT, CDR2 YNNKEL (reference sequence). CDR3 amino acids: CASTAGFYGYTF. Here the CDR3 DNA reads TGTGCCAGCACTGCAGGGTTCTATGGCTACACCTTC.